A selection of T cell receptor beta chains follows, all from one sample in a study of blood T cell repertoires in COVID-19. Only in-frame clones appear in the TCRdb table, and some are missing; sequencing was by immunoSEQ multiplex PCR. The sample holds around 200,000 clones; under 90% are singletons and the top ten take 5.5% to 7.5%. The sequenced sample consisted of peripheral blood. Receptors were obtained from a human donor in a cohort sampled during active COVID-19. Both conserved end residues are part of each CDR3. The order of the fields is clone size, D gene, V gene, CDR3 length, J gene, CDR3 protein, CDR3 DNA. A D gene is named only where the DNA matches it firmly. Expanded clones get a size class; other rows say once, few or many, or leave the size out.

clone_size: once
d_call: NA
v_call: TRBV2
cdr3_length: 14
j_call: TRBJ1-3
cdr3_aa: CASSVSLSGNTIYF
cdr3_nt: TGTGCCAGCAGTGTGTCCCTTTCTGGAAACACCATATATTTT

clone_size: few
d_call: TRBD1
v_call: TRBV12-3/TRBV12-4
cdr3_length: 13
j_call: TRBJ1-3
cdr3_aa: CASSPGQDGTIYF
cdr3_nt: TGTGCCAGCAGTCCTGGACAGGACGGCACCATATATTTT

clone_size: NA
d_call: NA
v_call: TRBV12-3/TRBV12-4
cdr3_length: 13
j_call: TRBJ1-1
cdr3_aa: CASSPTLYLRAFF
cdr3_nt: TGTGCCAGCAGCCCGACACTCTACCTACGGGCTTTCTTT

clone_size: NA
d_call: NA
v_call: TRBV3-1/TRBV3-2
cdr3_length: 15
j_call: TRBJ1-4
cdr3_aa: CASSQPQGPNEKLFF
cdr3_nt: TGTGCCAGCAGCCAACCTCAGGGGCCTAATGAAAAACTGTTTTTT

clone_size: NA
d_call: TRBD1
v_call: TRBV27
cdr3_length: 16
j_call: TRBJ1-2
cdr3_aa: CASSPGTGGSSYGYTF
cdr3_nt: TGTGCCAGCAGTCCCGGGACAGGGGGGAGCTCCTATGGCTACACCTTC

clone_size: NA
d_call: NA
v_call: TRBV24-1
cdr3_length: 12
j_call: TRBJ2-7
cdr3_aa: CATSDLAGEQYF
cdr3_nt: TGTGCCACCAGTGATTTGGCAGGGGAGCAGTACTTC

clone_size: NA
d_call: NA
v_call: TRBV3-1/TRBV3-2
cdr3_length: 15
j_call: TRBJ1-1
cdr3_aa: CASSLMWAGNTEAFF
cdr3_nt: TGTGCCAGCAGCCTAATGTGGGCAGGGAACACTGAAGCTTTCTTT

clone_size: NA
d_call: NA
v_call: TRBV5-4
cdr3_length: 14
j_call: TRBJ1-2
cdr3_aa: CASSWPGHFGGYTF
cdr3_nt: TGTGCCAGCAGCTGGCCGGGACACTTCGGTGGCTACACCTTC

clone_size: NA
d_call: TRBD1
v_call: TRBV18
cdr3_length: 17
j_call: TRBJ1-6
cdr3_aa: CASSPIRSGQEDSPLHF
cdr3_nt: TGTGCCAGCTCACCAATACGATCAGGACAGGAGGATTCACCCCTCCACTTT

clone_size: NA
d_call: NA
v_call: TRBV12-5
cdr3_length: 14
j_call: TRBJ2-1
cdr3_aa: CASFGGPSYNEQFF
cdr3_nt: TGTGCTAGTTTTGGGGGCCCTTCCTACAATGAGCAGTTCTTC

clone_size: NA
d_call: NA
v_call: TRBV3-1/TRBV3-2
cdr3_length: 13
j_call: TRBJ2-5
cdr3_aa: CASSQVHRETQYF
cdr3_nt: TGTGCCAGCAGCCAAGTGCATAGAGAGACCCAGTACTTC

clone_size: NA
d_call: NA
v_call: TRBV19
cdr3_length: 14
j_call: TRBJ2-7
cdr3_aa: CASSIGITGYEQYF
cdr3_nt: TGTGCCAGTAGTATAGGAATAACGGGCTACGAGCAGTACTTC

clone_size: NA
d_call: TRBD2
v_call: TRBV19
cdr3_length: 16
j_call: TRBJ2-1
cdr3_aa: CASSYLAGAYYNEQFF
cdr3_nt: TGTGCCAGTAGTTACCTAGCGGGGGCATACTACAATGAGCAGTTCTTC